Each of the 16 T cell receptor beta chains below was sequenced from the same sample in a study of T cells in Graves' hyperthyroidism and ophthalmopathy. There were TCR beta CDR3 regions amplified from RNA transcripts. The HTBI primer set served for first-round RT-PCR of the TCR CDR3. TCRdb processed the multiplex PCR reads anew with MiXCR; each CDR3 protein has one entry. The repertoire holds around 600,000 distinct CDR3 sequences, with roughly 15% as singletons. What was sequenced was blood. Receptors originate from a woman in her fifties or sixties with Graves' ophthalmopathy.

The rearrangement links TRBV19 to TRBJ2-1; 10 bases fit TRBD2. V was clipped by 8 bases and J by 0 bases; unmatched bases: 7. This CDR3 is 16 amino acids long. Germline V CDR1 and CDR2: LNHDA, SQIVND (reference sequence). The CDR3 sequence: CASRRTSGGSYNEQFF. DNA of the CDR3: TGTGCCAGTCGTAGGACTAGCGGAGGCTCCTACAATGAGCAGTTCTTC.

In this sample, this clonotype turned up many times. The chain has TRBV11-3 and TRBJ1-1; D gene ambiguous. The CDR3 extends over 12 amino acids. The germline gives CDR1 SGHNT, CDR2 YENEEA. The ends were cut back, 5 bases at V and 1 base at J, with 5 bases in the middle. CDR3 nucleotide sequence: TGTGCCAGCAGCATGAGGAACACTGAAGCTTTCTTT. It encodes CASSMRNTEAFF.

This clonotype was detected many times. DNA of the CDR3: TGTGCCAGCAGCTTGTTAGCGGGAGCGGGGGAGCAGTTCTTC. Its translation is CASSLLAGAGEQFF. The chain uses TRBV11-1 and TRBJ2-1; 9 nucleotides line up with TRBD2. Trimming cost V 3 bases and J 10 bases; bases outside gene matches: 7. This CDR3 comprises 14 residues. Per the germline V gene, CDR1 is SGHAT and CDR2 is FQDESV (reference sequence).

There are many counts of this clonotype. The rearrangement uses TRBV11-2 and TRBJ2-5; D gene uncertain. Trimming cost V 5 bases and J 1 base, with 11 bases left between them. This CDR3 comprises 14 residues. Germline CDR1 reads SGHAT; CDR2 reads FQNNGV. CDR3 in amino acids: CASSQRVFQETQYF. CDR3 DNA sequence: TGTGCCAGCAGCCAACGGGTCTTCCAAGAGACCCAGTACTTC. Drawing the rest from reference TRBV11-2 and TRBJ2-5, the complete variable domain is EAGVAQSPRYKIIEKRQSVAFWCNPISGHATLYWYQQILGQGPKLLIQFQNNGVVDDSQLPKDRFSAERLKGVDSTLKIQPAKLEDSAVYLCASSQRVFQETQYFGPGTRLLVL.

This clonotype appeared many times. CDR3 protein: CASSHGDRVAGELFF. DNA for the CDR3: TGTGCCAGCAGCCACGGGGACAGGGTGGCCGGGGAGCTGTTTTTT. The genes are TRBV6-2 or TRBV6-3 and TRBJ2-2; TRBD1 aligns across 9 bases. Germline V gives CDR1 MNHEY, CDR2 SVGEGT. This CDR3 comprises 15 residues. Losses at the gene ends were 6 bases for V and 6 bases for J; bases not matched to a gene: 8.

This clonotype was seen at least ten times. The chain is built from TRBV27 and TRBJ2-7; TRBD1 aligns across 9 bases. V shed 5 bases, J shed 4 bases, and the junction held 12 bases outside the gene matches. The CDR3 sequence is 16 residues long. Per the germline V gene, CDR1 is MNHEY and CDR2 is SMNVEV (reference sequence). The CDR3: CASSPDGQGRFYEQYF. CDR3 sequence (DNA): TGTGCCAGCAGTCCCGACGGACAGGGGAGATTTTACGAGCAGTACTTC.

This clonotype was found many times. The chain employs TRBV28 and TRBJ2-1, with 7 bases that match TRBD2. V shed 5 bases and J 4 bases; nucleotides not matched to a gene: 11. The CDR3 totals 16 residues. Germline V gene sequence: CDR1 MDHEN, CDR2 SYDVKM. The CDR3 reads CASSAPFSGHYNEQFF. The CDR3 coding sequence is TGTGCCAGCAGTGCCCCTTTTAGCGGGCATTACAATGAGCAGTTCTTC.

This clonotype was counted ten times or more. The genes are TRBV27 and TRBJ2-5; TRBD1 agrees at 9 bases. From germline, CDR1 is MNHEY and CDR2 SMNVEV (reference sequence). V shed 7 bases and J 1 base; nucleotides not matched to a gene: 7. CDR3 length equals 15 residues. The chain's CDR3 is CASKPRDRAQETQYF. The CDR3 DNA is TGTGCCAGCAAACCCCGGGACAGGGCCCAAGAGACCCAGTACTTC.

This clonotype appeared a few times. The chain is built from TRBV12-3 or TRBV12-4 and TRBJ1-5, with 7 bases identical to TRBD1. The CDR3 extends over 14 amino acids. V dropped 5 bases and J dropped 5; count of bases not matched to a gene: 6. For the CDR3, the DNA is TGTGCCAGCAGTGCCCGGGACAGTTATCAGCCCCAGCATTTT. Protein product: CASSARDSYQPQHF.

About this clonotype: A read error may account for a junction end that differs from germline. V usage is TRBV28 and J usage is TRBJ1-2; D gene unclear. The CDR3 is 12 amino acids. CDR1 MDHEN and CDR2 SYDVKM come from the germline V gene. CDR3 loop: CASSFQIYDYTF. CDR3 sequence (DNA): TGTGCCAGCAGTTTCCAGATCTATGACTACACCTTC.

A word on this clonotype: A much larger clone sits a single nucleotide away, making a read error possible. The J gene is TRBJ2-7, the V gene TRBV9, with 7 bases matching TRBD2. The V gene end was trimmed by 3 bases and the J gene end by 1 base; junction bases not matched to a gene: 4. The CDR3 sequence is 14 residues long. Per germline, CDR1 SGDLS and CDR2 YYNGEE. DNA of the CDR3: TGTGCCAGCAGCGCGGCGGGGGAATCCTACGAGCAGTACTTC. Protein product: CASSAAGESYEQYF.

This clonotype was recorded many times. The chain recombines TRBV2 with TRBJ1-1; D is possibly TRBD1 (6 bases). Germline CDR1 reads SNHLY; CDR2 reads FYNNEI. V was trimmed by 6 bases and J by 5 bases, leaving 16 bases between them. The CDR3 covers 14 residues. The CDR3 loop is CASSGRGGRTEAFF. DNA of the CDR3: TGTGCCAGCAGCGGCAGGGGTGGGAGGACTGAAGCTTTCTTT.

In this sample, this clonotype turned up a few times. J is TRBJ2-1 and V is TRBV4-2, with D uncertain. The V gene's germline CDR1 is LGHNA and CDR2 YNFKEQ. The CDR3 totals 13 residues. Trimming removed 1 base at V and 5 bases at J, with 6 bases between. The CDR3 bases are TGTGCCAGCAGCCAAGTGTGGGACAATGAGCAGTTCTTC. The encoded protein is CASSQVWDNEQFF.

This clonotype was counted many times. The V and J genes are TRBV29-1 and TRBJ2-5; weak D call: TRBD1 (6 bases). Germline V lookup: CDR1 SQVTM, CDR2 ANQGSEA. This CDR3 contains 15 residues. The V gene lost 4 bases and the J gene lost 1 base, with 16 bases spanning the gap. The CDR3 protein is CSVGGSGDIQETQYF. DNA of the CDR3: TGCAGCGTTGGGGGTTCAGGGGACATCCAAGAGACCCAGTACTTC.

This clonotype showed up many times. The rearrangement uses TRBV20-1 and TRBJ1-5, with a possible D match to TRBD1 (6 bases). The CDR3 totals 16 residues. The germline V and J ends were trimmed by 4 bases and 2 bases, with 18 bases remaining between them. Per the germline V gene, CDR1 is DFQATT and CDR2 is SNEGSKA (reference sequence). The CDR3 region is CSANRQVIGGNQPQHF. DNA for the CDR3: TGCAGTGCTAACCGACAGGTTATCGGGGGCAATCAGCCCCAGCATTTT.

Of note for this clonotype: A clone one base away is much larger, so this may be a read error. This chain joins TRBV2 and TRBJ2-1; the D call may be TRBD1 or TRBD2 (5 bases each). The CDR3 contains 12 residues. Trimming stripped 6 bases from V and 10 bases from J, with 13 bases between. CDR1 and CDR2 (germline): SNHLY, FYNNEI. CDR3 nucleotides: TGTGCCAGCAGGGACGAAAGGGACGAGCAGTTCTTC. This gives the protein CASRDERDEQFF. Looking up the rest from reference TRBV2 and TRBJ2-1 gives the full variable domain: EPEVTQTPSHQVTQMGQEVILRCVPISNHLYFYWYRQILGQKVEFLVSFYNNEISEKSEIFDDQFSVERPDGSNFTLKIRSTKLEDSAMYFCASRDERDEQFFGPGTRLTVL.